This is a list of T cell receptor beta chains from one sample in a study of shared clonotypes between healthy human individuals. The table came from immunoSEQ multiplex PCR; TCRdb's copy has only in-frame clones and leaves some out. The sample includes some 2,500,000 clones, roughly 92% seen only once; the top ten take 0.3% to 0.45%. Source material: naive CD4+ T cells from PBMCs. Source of these receptors: a man younger than 30 in good health. Some clones in this sample may be carry-over from other donors' samples. Each CDR3 is given with its conserved first and last residue. The D gene is left open where the match is weak. Not all rows give a size; the values are once, few, many and, for expanded clones, a class.

TRBJ2-5 | NA | NA | TRBV7-9 | CASSWDSPGGTQYF | TGTGCCAGCAGCTGGGACTCCCCCGGTGGGACCCAGTACTTC
TRBJ2-1 | NA | TRBD1 | TRBV10-2 | CASSESTGGSYNEQFF | TGCGCCAGCAGTGAGTCGACAGGGGGCTCCTACAATGAGCAGTTCTTC
TRBJ2-1 | NA | NA | TRBV9 | CASSVVLLGDEQFF | TGTGCCAGCAGCGTAGTGCTGCTAGGGGATGAGCAGTTCTTC
TRBJ2-4 | once | NA | TRBV6-1 | CASMRSGLAKNIQYF | TGTGCCAGCATGAGGAGCGGGCTAGCCAAAAACATTCAGTACTTC
TRBJ2-1 | NA | TRBD2 | TRBV18 | CASSPVSGRVGIYNEQFF | TGTGCCAGCTCACCGGTTAGCGGGAGGGTTGGAATCTACAATGAGCAGTTCTTC
TRBJ1-2 | NA | NA | TRBV7-9 | CASSLSGSYGYTF | TGTGCCAGCAGCTTGTCAGGGTCCTATGGCTACACCTTC
TRBJ1-2 | NA | NA | TRBV28 | CASSSPGQNYGYTF | TGTGCCAGCAGCAGTCCAGGACAAAACTATGGCTACACCTTC
TRBJ2-7 | NA | NA | TRBV5-1 | CASSLAPGQTYEQYF | TGCGCCAGCAGCTTGGCTCCCGGACAGACCTACGAGCAGTACTTC
TRBJ2-7 | NA | NA | TRBV15 | CATSRESGYLGEQYF | TGTGCCACCAGCAGAGAATCCGGGTATCTCGGCGAGCAGTACTTC
TRBJ1-1 | once | NA | TRBV7-2 | CASSLVLAYTEAFF | TGTGCCAGCAGCCTTGTATTGGCATACACTGAAGCTTTCTTT
TRBJ1-1 | NA | NA | TRBV4-1 | CASSPEGSYTEAFF | TGCGCCAGCAGCCCGGAGGGGTCGTATACTGAAGCTTTCTTT
TRBJ2-2 | NA | NA | TRBV27 | CASSLVRRTGELFF | TGTGCCAGCAGTTTGGTTAGGAGGACCGGGGAGCTGTTTTTT
TRBJ2-7 | NA | NA | TRBV11-2 | CASSREDLKPYF | TGTGCCAGCAGCCGTGAGGACCTAAAGCCGTACTTC
TRBJ1-5 | NA | NA | TRBV19 | CASSRLSGDQPQHF | TGTGCCAGTAGTAGGCTCTCGGGAGATCAGCCCCAGCATTTT
TRBJ1-1 | NA | TRBD1 | TRBV4-1 | CANSQDGTGGNTEAFF | TGCGCCAACAGCCAAGATGGGACAGGTGGGAACACTGAAGCTTTCTTT
TRBJ2-7 | NA | NA | TRBV10-3 | CAITPTGSDEQYF | TGTGCCATCACCCCGACAGGTTCGGACGAGCAGTACTTC
TRBJ2-1 | NA | NA | TRBV19 | CASASPGLAQFEQFF | TGTGCCAGTGCTTCACCTGGGCTAGCACAATTTGAGCAGTTCTTC